A single sample is the source of the 14 T cell receptor beta chains below, sequenced in a study of blood T cell repertoires in COVID-19. Libraries were prepared by immunoSEQ multiplex PCR; TCRdb keeps only in-frame clonotypes and omits some of them. Among about 80,000 clones listed, 85% were seen once. Material: peripheral blood. The receptors originated from a man between 45 and 60 years old with COVID-19, enrolled during active disease.

V is TRBV27 and J is TRBJ1-5; perhaps TRBD1 as D (6 bases). CDR3 size: 14 residues. Per the germline V gene, CDR1 is MNHEY and CDR2 is SMNVEV (reference sequence). V lost 5 bases and J lost 2, with 10 bases in between. The DNA for the CDR3 is TGTGCCAGCAGTAGCAGGGGAGGCAATCAGCCCCAGCATTTT. Amino acids: CASSSRGGNQPQHF.

The chain combines TRBV27 with TRBJ2-3; weak D call: TRBD2 (6 bases). The germline V and J ends were trimmed by 5 bases and 1 base, with 13 bases remaining between them. The germline V gene has CDR1 MNHEY and CDR2 SMNVEV (reference sequence). CDR3 length equals 15 residues. In DNA, the CDR3 is TGTGCCAGCAGTAACCGCGGCGGGGGCACAGATACGCAGTATTTT. It encodes CASSNRGGGTDTQYF.

This clone has only a few counts. V gene TRBV12-3 or TRBV12-4 combines with J gene TRBJ2-7, with 7 bases matching TRBD1. The CDR3 is 11 residues long. The V and J ends lost 10 bases and 6 bases, in that order; junction bases with no gene match: 6. The CDR3 DNA reads TGTGCCATTTCCCAGGGGGTCGAGCAGTACTTC. Encoded protein: CAISQGVEQYF.

The chain links TRBV10-2 to TRBJ2-7; D gene uncertain. The CDR3 consists of 12 residues. Germline loops: CDR1 WSHSY, CDR2 SAAADI. The V and J ends lost 5 bases and 1 base respectively, with 6 bases between them. The DNA of the CDR3 is TGCGCCAGCAGTCCACAGTCCTACGAGCAGTACTTC. Translating it yields CASSPQSYEQYF.

The chain carries TRBV18 and TRBJ2-7; the D is unclear. Trimming took off 0 bases at V and 6 bases at J, with 6 bases between the two ends. Germline-derived CDR1 and CDR2 are KGHSH and LQKENI. CDR3 length: 12 amino acids. CDR3 in amino acids: CASSPPSGEQYF. The CDR3, as DNA: TGTGCCAGCTCACCACCTTCAGGCGAGCAGTACTTC.

The chain carries TRBV10-3 and TRBJ2-1; no clear D gene. There are 13 residues in the CDR3. The V end was cut by 4 bases, the J end by 5 bases, with 9 bases between. Germline V lookup: CDR1 ENHRY, CDR2 SYGVKD. CDR3 region: CAISALPDNEQFF. CDR3 DNA: TGTGCCATCAGTGCCTTACCAGACAATGAGCAGTTCTTC.

V gene TRBV5-4 combines with J gene TRBJ2-6; possible D gene TRBD1, 6 bases. Trimming took off 1 base at V and 3 bases at J, with 11 bases between the two ends. This CDR3 is built from 16 residues. Germline CDR1 and CDR2: SGHNT and YYREEE (reference sequence). The CDR3 coding sequence is TGTGCCAGCAGCTTGCCGACAGGCGGTGGGGCCAACGTCCTGACTTTC. It codes for CASSLPTGGGANVLTF.

This rearrangement joins TRBV6-5 to TRBJ2-5, with D hard to call. The V end was cut by 7 bases, the J end by 5 bases, with 14 bases between. The CDR3 extends over 13 amino acids. Looked up from germline, CDR1 is MNHEY and CDR2 is SVGAGI. CDR3 amino acids: CASTFRPRETQYF. As DNA, the CDR3 is TGTGCCAGCACCTTCCGCCCCAGGGAGACCCAGTACTTC.

This sequence joins TRBV19 and TRBJ1-5; TRBD1 might be the D (5 bases). This CDR3 is 16 amino acids long. V gave up 3 bases and J gave up 4 bases, with 16 bases separating them. Germline values: CDR1 LNHDA, CDR2 SQIVND (reference sequence). CDR3 in amino acids: CASSIPPGGGNQPQHF. DNA of the CDR3: TGTGCCAGTAGTATCCCCCCAGGTGGGGGGAATCAGCCCCAGCATTTT.

This clone was observed a handful of times. The chain couples TRBV4-1 to TRBJ2-1, with TRBD1 identical over 7 bases. This CDR3 region has 15 residues. Germline CDR1 reads MGHRA; CDR2 reads YSYEKL. The junction had 5 bases not matched to a gene; V was cut back by 2 bases and J by 4 bases. The CDR3 loop is CASSQRQGAYNEQFF. DNA of the CDR3: TGCGCCAGCAGCCAACGACAGGGAGCTTACAATGAGCAGTTCTTC.

This clone was seen only once. At one boundary the junction diverges from the germline segment, which might be a read error. The chain combines TRBV7-9 with TRBJ1-1; 7 bases align to TRBD1. This CDR3 is 12 amino acids long. Germline CDR1 is SEHNR and CDR2 is FQNEAQ (reference sequence). The CDR3 region has the DNA TGTGCCAGCAGCCCAACGGGACAGAAGCTTATCTTT. This encodes CASSPTGQKLIF.

This clone was observed a single time. This rearrangement joins TRBV15 to TRBJ2-5, with 9 bases identical to TRBD1. CDR3 length: 17 residues. Trimming at V came to 1 base and at J to 2 bases, leaving 8 bases not matched to a gene. Germline CDR1 is LNHNV and CDR2 is YYDKDF (reference sequence). CDR3 loop: CATSRALKGQGQETQYF. The CDR3 DNA follows: TGTGCCACCAGCAGAGCCCTCAAGGGACAGGGACAAGAGACCCAGTACTTC.

The chain has TRBV5-1 and TRBJ2-3; 7 bases map to TRBD1. Trimming took 4 bases from V and 5 from J; bases not matched to a gene: 4. In germline, CDR1 is SGHRS, CDR2 YFSETQ. CDR3 length: 13 residues. CDR3: CASSPTGRDTQYF. CDR3 nucleotides: TGCGCCAGCAGCCCGACAGGGAGAGATACGCAGTATTTT.

The V gene is TRBV2, the J gene TRBJ2-7; TRBD2 agrees at 15 bases. CDR3 length: 13 residues. Unmatched junction bases numbered 2, after V lost 7 bases and J lost 7 bases. Germline CDR1 reads SNHLY; CDR2 reads FYNNEI. The CDR3 sequence: CASIGLAGGEQYF. The CDR3 nucleotides read TGTGCCAGCATCGGACTAGCGGGAGGGGAGCAGTACTTC.